The source of this TCR beta chain is a study of cytomegalovirus exposure and HLA in healthy donors. Study conclusions and caveats: Using a false discovery rate of 0.05, a later analysis showed that some 16,000 TCR beta sequences were associated with HLA alleles. The authors later linked a missense DCLRE1C variant to TCR beta V- and J-gene trimming.

V was trimmed by 5 bases and J by 5 bases, leaving 8 bases between them. The germline gives CDR1 LNHDA, CDR2 SQIVND (reference sequence). This CDR3 contains 12 residues. Vbeta (60) and Jbeta (13) primers were used in the PCR. The protocol was immunoSEQ multiplex PCR, while the TCRdb copy is restricted to in-frame clones and leaves out a portion. Recorded here are 130,000 or so clones; the top ten clones represent around 1.6%. As regards this clone: Its antigen is unknown.

The V gene is TRBV19, the J gene TRBJ2-3; D unclear. Input material: PBMCs. This receptor was taken from a man aged 18 to 30 in good health and CMV-seronegative. For the CDR3, the DNA is TGTGCCAGTAGTCCTCAGTTAGATACGCAGTATTTT. Translated: CASSPQLDTQYF.